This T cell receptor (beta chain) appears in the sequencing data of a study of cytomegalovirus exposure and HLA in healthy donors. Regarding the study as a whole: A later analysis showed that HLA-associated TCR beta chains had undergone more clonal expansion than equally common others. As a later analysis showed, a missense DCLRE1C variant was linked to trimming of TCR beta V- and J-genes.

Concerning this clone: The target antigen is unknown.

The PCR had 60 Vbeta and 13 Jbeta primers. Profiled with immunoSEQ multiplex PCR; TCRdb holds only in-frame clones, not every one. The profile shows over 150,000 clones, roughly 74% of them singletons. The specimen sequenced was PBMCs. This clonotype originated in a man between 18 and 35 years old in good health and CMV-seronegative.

In nucleotides, the CDR3 is TGTGCCAGCAGTGGTAATGGGCCGGGCGGGCAGCCCCAGCATTTT. Translating gives CASSGNGPGGQPQHF. The genes are TRBV6-5 and TRBJ1-5; D is unclear. V was shortened by 5 bases and J by 7 bases, with 18 bases between the two germline ends. The V gene's germline CDR1 is MNHEY and CDR2 SVGAGI. The CDR3 totals 15 residues.